This TCR beta chain was profiled in a study of shared clonotypes between healthy human individuals. Study information: Two female and a few male donors aged 18 to 49 were enrolled. Study-level points and caveats: Blood was the sole source, and tissue repertoires probably differ.

Note on this clone: What it binds is not known.

TCRdb's copy holds only in-frame clones and misses some; the assay was immunoSEQ multiplex PCR. The table records approximately 2.3 million clones, more than 80% of them present only once. The donor cohort consisted entirely of Caucasian adults residing in Nashville, Tennessee. A CD45RA-negative memory subset and a CD45RA+ naive subset were separated from the CD4+ cells. This receptor was obtained from a man between 18 and 29 years old in good health. Some clones in this sample may be carry-over from other donors' samples. Sequencing used naive CD4+ T cells from PBMCs. Subset in this sample: CD45RA+ positively selected.

CDR3 in DNA: TGTGCCAGCAGTTCCCCGGGACTAGCGGGAGTGGGCGAGCAGTACTTC. Its protein product is CASSSPGLAGVGEQYF. The V call is TRBV28, the J call TRBJ2-7; 14 bases align to TRBD2. The CDR3 consists of 16 residues. Germline trimming cut 4 bases from V and 6 bases from J; bases unmatched to any gene: 8. Per germline, CDR1 MDHEN and CDR2 SYDVKM.